The rows below give T cell receptor beta chains drawn from one sample of a study of cytomegalovirus exposure and HLA in healthy donors. TCRdb keeps only in-frame clones here, not all; method: immunoSEQ multiplex PCR. The sample is made up of around 75,000 clones, and the top ten hold about 0.83% of it. Sequenced sample: PBMCs. Receptors originate from a boy aged 5-17 years in good health and CMV-seronegative. Each CDR3 is given with its conserved first and last residue. D genes are given only for firm matches.

J gene | D gene | V gene | CDR3 protein | CDR3 DNA
TRBJ1-6 | . | TRBV19 | CASSIGVNSYNSPLHF | TGTGCCAGTAGTATCGGAGTAAACTCCTATAATTCACCCCTCCACTTT
TRBJ2-7 | . | TRBV28 | CASSSYALGLVAYEQYF | TGTGCCAGCAGTTCCTACGCCCTAGGACTGGTGGCCTACGAGCAGTACTTC
TRBJ2-1 | . | TRBV10-3 | CAIQIGGTGEQFF | TGTGCCATCCAGATAGGAGGTACGGGTGAGCAGTTCTTC
TRBJ2-7 | . | TRBV6-6 | CASCRQSLDEQYF | TGTGCCAGCTGTCGACAGAGTCTTGACGAGCAGTACTTC
TRBJ1-1 | . | TRBV18 | CASSPYGGTEAFF | TGTGCCAGCTCACCATACGGAGGAACTGAAGCTTTCTTT
TRBJ2-7 | . | TRBV18 | CASSPEVSEQYF | TGTGCCAGCTCCCCAGAGGTCTCCGAGCAGTACTTC
TRBJ1-3 | . | TRBV2 | CASSDVSSGNTIYF | TGTGCCAGCAGTGACGTCAGTTCTGGAAACACCATATATTTT
TRBJ1-2 | TRBD1 | TRBV30 | CAWSGDRGLGTNYGYTF | TGTGCCTGGAGTGGGGACAGGGGATTGGGCACTAACTATGGCTACACCTTC
TRBJ1-2 | . | TRBV6-5 | CASSYRPGYGYTF | TGTGCCAGCAGTTACAGACCGGGCTATGGCTACACCTTC
TRBJ1-5 | . | TRBV6-1 | CASSAISVPNDQPQHF | TGTGCCAGCAGTGCCATCTCGGTCCCCAACGATCAGCCCCAGCATTTT
TRBJ2-5 | TRBD1 | TRBV5-1 | CASSFYRGETQYF | TGCGCCAGCAGCTTTTACAGGGGAGAGACCCAGTACTTC
TRBJ1-2 | TRBD1 | TRBV5-8 | CASSRQGALNYGYTF | TGTGCCAGCAGCCGACAGGGGGCCTTAAACTATGGCTACACCTTC
TRBJ1-5 | TRBD1 | TRBV2 | CASSGTGNSNQPQHF | TGTGCCAGCAGTGGGACAGGGAATAGCAATCAGCCCCAGCATTTT
TRBJ2-4 | . | TRBV9 | CASSESPIVAKNIQYF | TGTGCCAGCAGCGAGAGTCCGATAGTAGCCAAAAACATTCAGTACTTC
TRBJ2-7 | . | TRBV5-1 | CASSLVAGSLEQYF | TGCGCCAGCAGCTTGGTGGCGGGGTCCCTCGAGCAGTACTTC
TRBJ1-2 | . | TRBV30 | CAWSLQRGPNYGYTF | TGTGCCTGGAGTCTCCAAAGGGGCCCTAACTATGGCTACACCTTC
TRBJ2-5 | TRBD2 | TRBV6-1 | CASSEYVGGSQETQYF | TGTGCCAGCAGTGAGTACGTGGGGGGGAGTCAAGAGACCCAGTACTTC
TRBJ1-3 | . | TRBV9 | CASTQEVSGNTIYF | TGTGCCAGCACTCAAGAGGTCTCTGGAAACACCATATATTTT
TRBJ2-1 | TRBD2 | TRBV7-2 | CASSFGLANEQFF | TGTGCCAGCAGCTTCGGACTAGCCAATGAGCAGTTCTTC
TRBJ1-5 | . | TRBV19 | CASSWGGNFNQPQHF | TGTGCCAGTAGTTGGGGGGGGAATTTCAATCAGCCCCAGCATTTT
TRBJ1-1 | . | TRBV20-1 | CSAHLRGKAFF | TGCAGTGCCCATCTGCGAGGGAAAGCTTTCTTT
TRBJ2-1 | TRBD2 | TRBV2 | CASSEIAGVRDEQFF | TGTGCCAGCAGTGAAATAGCGGGAGTTAGGGATGAGCAGTTCTTC
TRBJ2-4 | . | TRBV4-1 | CARGHRSGKNIQYF | TGCGCCAGGGGGCACAGGTCCGGCAAAAACATTCAGTACTTC
TRBJ2-5 | . | TRBV15 | CATSRGTDRQETQYF | TGTGCCACCAGCAGGGGTACAGACAGACAAGAGACCCAGTACTTC
TRBJ1-5 | TRBD1 | TRBV19 | CASSKYLGDRGRNQPQHF | TGTGCCAGTAGTAAGTATTTGGGGGACAGGGGTCGGAATCAGCCCCAGCATTTT
TRBJ2-7 | . | TRBV5-1 | CASGAASAFSYEQYF | TGCGCCAGCGGAGCTGCTAGCGCGTTCTCCTACGAGCAGTACTTC
TRBJ1-2 | TRBD1 | TRBV4-1 | CASSHSTGGQYGYTF | TGCGCCAGCAGCCATTCTACAGGGGGGCAGTATGGCTACACCTTC
TRBJ2-1 | TRBD1 | TRBV2 | CASSGQGSRGEQFF | TGTGCCAGCAGCGGACAGGGGTCCAGAGGAGAGCAGTTCTTC
TRBJ2-1 | TRBD2 | TRBV7-2 | CASRELAGGKNEQFF | TGTGCCAGCAGGGAACTAGCGGGAGGCAAGAATGAGCAGTTCTTC
TRBJ2-7 | . | TRBV7-9 | CASSPSDSFRDEQYF | TGTGCCAGCAGCCCCTCGGATAGCTTCAGGGACGAGCAGTACTTC
TRBJ2-7 | TRBD2 | TRBV6-1 | CASREPGTSYEQYF | TGTGCCAGCAGGGAACCCGGGACTAGCTACGAGCAGTACTTC
TRBJ1-1 | TRBD1 | TRBV2 | CASPEQGVRGNTEAFF | TGTGCCAGCCCCGAACAGGGGGTCAGGGGGAACACTGAAGCTTTCTTT
TRBJ2-1 | . | TRBV9 | CASSFNPWGSRDEQFF | TGTGCCAGCAGCTTTAACCCCTGGGGTTCGCGGGATGAGCAGTTCTTC
TRBJ2-7 | . | TRBV7-6 | CASSPSRVEGTYEQYF | TGTGCCAGCAGCCCCAGTCGGGTAGAGGGAACATACGAGCAGTACTTC
TRBJ1-2 | TRBD1 | TRBV6-1 | CASRETGAGYGYTF | TGTGCCAGCAGGGAGACAGGGGCGGGCTATGGCTACACCTTC
TRBJ2-7 | . | TRBV2 | CASRPTGSNEQYF | TGTGCCAGCAGACCAACAGGGTCCAACGAGCAGTACTTC
TRBJ1-2 | TRBD1 | TRBV5-1 | CASSTGQGTYGYTF | TGCGCCAGCAGCACAGGACAGGGAACCTATGGCTACACCTTC
TRBJ1-5 | . | TRBV7-9 | CASSFSGQPQHF | TGTGCCAGCAGCTTTAGCGGTCAGCCCCAGCATTTT
TRBJ1-1 | TRBD1 | TRBV5-1 | CASSRGQEDTEAFF | TGCGCCAGCAGCAGGGGGCAAGAGGACACTGAAGCTTTCTTT
TRBJ1-1 | . | TRBV18 | CASSSTPNTEAFF | TGTGCCAGCTCATCGACACCGAACACTGAAGCTTTCTTT
TRBJ1-3 | . | TRBV6-1 | CASSGELSGNTIYF | TGTGCCAGCAGTGGCGAACTCTCTGGAAACACCATATATTTT
TRBJ1-1 | . | TRBV5-6 | CASSLREMTEAFF | TGTGCCAGCAGCTTAAGGGAGATGACTGAAGCTTTCTTT
TRBJ2-5 | . | TRBV30 | CAWRLDRGSPQYF | TGTGCCTGGAGGCTCGACCGGGGGTCACCCCAGTACTTC
TRBJ1-4 | TRBD1 | TRBV11-2 | CASSLGDRGHEKLFF | TGTGCCAGCAGCTTAGGGGACAGGGGGCACGAAAAACTGTTTTTT
TRBJ2-7 | TRBD1 | TRBV18 | CASSPGQTWEQYF | TGTGCCAGCTCACCGGGACAGACGTGGGAGCAGTACTTC
TRBJ1-2 | TRBD1 | TRBV9 | CASSVHRGGYTF | TGTGCCAGCAGCGTACACAGGGGCGGCTACACCTTC
TRBJ1-1 | . | TRBV14 | CASSQELGRAEAFF | TGTGCCAGCAGCCAAGAATTGGGCAGAGCTGAAGCTTTCTTT
TRBJ2-1 | TRBD2 | TRBV19 | CASSIGRTSGRWNEQFF | TGTGCCAGTAGTATTGGCCGGACTAGCGGGAGGTGGAATGAGCAGTTCTTC
TRBJ1-2 | TRBD1 | TRBV15 | CATSRAPRQGNGYTF | TGTGCCACCAGCAGAGCTCCCCGACAGGGTAATGGCTACACCTTC
TRBJ2-2 | TRBD2 | TRBV4-3 | CASSHGTSVNTGELFF | TGCGCCAGCAGCCATGGGACTAGCGTGAACACCGGGGAGCTGTTTTTT
TRBJ1-1 | TRBD1 | TRBV5-1 | CASSLRSGGSEAFF | TGCGCCAGCAGCTTGAGGTCAGGGGGTTCTGAAGCTTTCTTT
TRBJ1-1 | TRBD1 | TRBV28 | CASRDIPLGTGVSSDTEAFF | TGTGCCAGCAGGGATATCCCTCTCGGGACAGGGGTATCGTCGGACACTGAAGCTTTCTTT
TRBJ2-2 | TRBD2 | TRBV25-1 | CASSPAGGDTGELFF | TGTGCCAGCAGTCCTGCTGGGGGGGACACCGGGGAGCTGTTTTTT